This T cell receptor beta chain originates from a study of shared clonotypes between healthy human individuals. The study's findings and limits: Estimated richness values were generally larger in naive subsets than in memory subsets.

Partitioning of CD4+ cells yielded a CD45RA+ naive subset and a CD45RA-negative memory subset. With respect to this clone: Its specificity is not known.

The CDR3 is 15 residues long. V was pared by 3 bases and J by 4 bases, with 10 bases between. CDR1 MNHEY and CDR2 SVGAGI come from the germline V gene. Replicate PCRs for sorted subsets used about 200 ng DNA; this equaled about 30,000 T cell genomes. Clones were read by immunoSEQ multiplex PCR, and TCRdb kept only the in-frame ones, dropping some. The data hold 300,000 or so clones, with 74% observed a single time. The source is a man aged 25-45 years in good health. The rearrangement joins TRBV6-5 to TRBJ2-6; D not certain. Sequenced input: memory CD4+ T cells sorted from blood. This sample's subset: CD45RA-negative fraction. In DNA form, the CDR3 reads TGTGCCAGCAGTTATCGGCTCCTAGGGGCCAACGTCCTGACTTTC. Protein product: CASSYRLLGANVLTF.